This T cell receptor (beta chain) was obtained from a study of T cells in Graves' hyperthyroidism and ophthalmopathy. Study at large: Blood was drawn when the patient was first diagnosed and still untreated.

The CDR3 contains 16 residues. With V trimmed by 3 bases and J by 5 bases, 11 bases remained unmatched. The germline CDR1 and CDR2 sequences are MGHRA and YSYEKL. Amplified regions were TCR beta CDR3 sequences from RNA transcripts. The HTBI primer set was used in a first-round RT-PCR of the TCR CDR3. MiXCR, run by TCRdb on the multiplex PCR reads, gives a single entry per CDR3 protein. The top ten clones hold around 8.1% of a sample with over 650,000 distinct CDR3 sequences, 16% of them seen once. A few counts support this clonotype. Input material: blood. The sequence derives from a man between 18 and 29 years old with Graves' hyperthyroidism. V gene TRBV4-1 combines with J gene TRBJ2-7; 9 nucleotides match TRBD1. CDR3 residues: CASSHVRGQGPHEQYF. The CDR3 bases are TGCGCCAGCAGCCATGTCAGGGGACAGGGACCTCACGAGCAGTACTTC.